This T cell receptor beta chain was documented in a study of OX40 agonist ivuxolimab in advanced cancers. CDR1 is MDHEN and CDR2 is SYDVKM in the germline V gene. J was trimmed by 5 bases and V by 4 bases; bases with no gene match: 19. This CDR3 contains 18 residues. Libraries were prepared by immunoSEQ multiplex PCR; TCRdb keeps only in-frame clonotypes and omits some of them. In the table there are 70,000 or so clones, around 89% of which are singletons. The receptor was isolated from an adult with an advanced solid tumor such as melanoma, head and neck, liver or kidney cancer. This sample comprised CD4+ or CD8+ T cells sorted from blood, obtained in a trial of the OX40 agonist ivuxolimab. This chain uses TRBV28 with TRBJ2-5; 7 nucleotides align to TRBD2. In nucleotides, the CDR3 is TGTGCCAGCAGTTCCAACCCCCTATTAGGCGGGAGTTGGGAGACCCAGTACTTC. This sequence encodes CASSSNPLLGGSWETQYF.